This T cell receptor (beta chain) was documented in a study of T cell repertoires in cytomegalovirus infection. Study details: Public TCR beta signatures marked donors with CMV infection and the matching HLA.

TCRdb analysed the reads with MiXCR anew, one entry per CDR3 protein. The repertoire consists of fewer than 200,000 distinct CDR3 sequences, with about 15% occurring once and the leading ten covering 25% to 30%. Sequenced: PBMCs. The TCR sequence derives from a human donor in good health (CMV status not recorded). Some clones in this sample may be carry-over from other donors' samples.

Here the CDR3 reads CASSLEPPYEQYF. CDR3 coding DNA: TGTGCCAGCAGCTTGGAGCCTCCCTACGAGCAGTACTTC. The chain combines TRBV11-2 with TRBJ2-7; D not resolved. Germline CDR1 and CDR2: SGHAT and FQNNGV. The CDR3 has 13 residues. The V and J ends lost 3 bases and 2 bases respectively, with 8 bases between them.